The next 18 T cell receptor beta chains were all read from a single sample in a study of cytomegalovirus exposure and HLA in healthy donors. 13 Jbeta primers and 60 Vbeta primers were used for the PCR. TCRdb's table, derived via immunoSEQ multiplex PCR, lists solely in-frame clones and lacks some. This listing includes about 91,000 clones. Sequences were obtained from PBMCs. All receptors derive from a woman in her 30s in good health and CMV-seronegative.

This chain uses TRBV7-2 with TRBJ1-1, with D perhaps TRBD1 (6 bases). Per germline, CDR1 SGHTA and CDR2 FQGNSA. This CDR3 has 14 residues. Trimming took off 3 bases at V and 1 base at J, with 9 bases between the two ends. The CDR3: CASSFDRTNTEAFF. The CDR3 DNA reads as TGTGCCAGCAGCTTCGACAGGACGAACACTGAAGCTTTCTTT.

V and J are TRBV11-2 and TRBJ2-1, with 9 bases that match TRBD2. The CDR3 extends over 15 amino acids. Germline V gives CDR1 SGHAT, CDR2 FQNNGV. V lost 4 bases to trimming and J lost 3 bases; unmatched junction nucleotides: 4. The CDR3 reads CASSYSSGSYNEQFF. The CDR3, as DNA: TGTGCCAGCAGCTACAGTAGCGGGAGCTACAATGAGCAGTTCTTC.

The V gene is TRBV2, the J gene TRBJ1-5; 7 nucleotides match TRBD1. The CDR3 spans 14 residues. Germline lookup yields CDR1 SNHLY and CDR2 FYNNEI. V lost 2 bases to trimming and J lost 5 bases; unmatched junction nucleotides: 3. CDR3: CASSERTGYQPQHF. The DNA for the CDR3 is TGTGCCAGCAGTGAACGGACAGGCTATCAGCCCCAGCATTTT.

This rearrangement joins TRBV18 to TRBJ2-3; 10 bases fit TRBD2. V dropped 6 bases and J dropped 3; count of bases not matched to a gene: 6. This CDR3 has 15 residues. Germline CDR1 and CDR2: KGHSH and LQKENI. CDR3: CASSTSGIKTDTQYF. The CDR3 DNA reads TGTGCCAGCTCTACTAGCGGGATTAAGACAGATACGCAGTATTTT.

The rearrangement uses TRBV10-3 and TRBJ1-5; no firm D call. Per germline, CDR1 ENHRY and CDR2 SYGVKD. The CDR3 length is 12 residues. Trimming took 0 bases from V and 16 from J, leaving 13 bases between them. In DNA form, the CDR3 reads TGTGCCATCAGTGAGTCGACGAGGGCGCATCATTTT. Translated, it gives CAISESTRAHHF.

This chain joins TRBV7-9 and TRBJ2-7; 8 nucleotides align to TRBD1. V was clipped by 3 bases and J by 5 bases; unmatched bases: 9. The germline CDR1 and CDR2 sequences are SEHNR and FQNEAQ (reference sequence). The CDR3 consists of 15 residues. The CDR3 sequence: CASSLIGQGVDEQYF. As DNA, the CDR3 is TGTGCCAGCAGCTTGATTGGACAGGGCGTGGACGAGCAGTACTTC. The full variable domain, with the rest looked up from reference TRBV7-9 and TRBJ2-7, is DTGVSQNPRHKITKRGQNVTFRCDPISEHNRLYWYRQTLGQGPEFLTYFQNEAQLEKSRLLSDRFSAERPKGSFSTLEIQRTEQGDSAMYLCASSLIGQGVDEQYFGPGTRLTVT.

The chain has TRBV18 and TRBJ2-2, with D possibly matching TRBD2 (6 bases). CDR1 KGHSH and CDR2 LQKENI come from the germline V gene. This CDR3 is built from 18 residues. The ends were cut back, 3 bases at V and 6 bases at J, with 23 bases in the middle. In DNA, the CDR3 is TGTGCCAGCTCACCTCGGGACGGACTATCTCAGGGCTCCGGGGAGCTGTTTTTT. Amino acid sequence: CASSPRDGLSQGSGELFF.

The rearrangement uses TRBV28 and TRBJ1-2; D is uncertain. Germline CDR1 and CDR2: MDHEN and SYDVKM. CDR3 length: 14 residues. Trimming removed 1 base from V and 2 bases from J, with 8 bases in between. This chain's CDR3 is CASSLLAFNYGYTF. In DNA form, the CDR3 reads TGTGCCAGCAGTTTATTAGCTTTCAACTATGGCTACACCTTC.

The rearrangement joins TRBV4-1 to TRBJ2-5; 7 positions match TRBD2. The DNA end is a closer match to TRBJ2-7, so the J assignment may be wrong. The CDR3 contains 13 residues. CDR1 is MGHRA and CDR2 is YSYEKL in the germline V gene. CDR3 nucleotide sequence: TGCGCCAGCAGCCAAGGGGGGGGCTACGAGCAGTACTTC. It specifies CASSQGGGYEQYF.

CDR3 nucleotides: TGCGCCAGCAGCCTCGAGACAGGCCCTCAAACCTACGAGCAGTACTTC. Its translation: CASSLETGPQTYEQYF. The genes are TRBV4-1 and TRBJ2-7, with D tentatively TRBD1 (6 bases). The length of the CDR3 is 16 residues. The V and J ends lost 4 bases and 2 bases respectively, with 18 bases between them. The germline gives CDR1 MGHRA, CDR2 YSYEKL.

The chain links TRBV5-1 to TRBJ2-5; 13 positions agree with TRBD2. Germline loops: CDR1 SGHRS, CDR2 YFSETQ. The ends lost 1 base at V and 13 bases at J; junction bases unmatched: 7. The length of the CDR3 is 14 residues. The CDR3 loop is CASSLLGTSGTRYF. The CDR3 region has the DNA TGCGCCAGCAGCTTGTTGGGGACTAGCGGGACCAGGTACTTC.

The genes are TRBV5-1 and TRBJ1-2; TRBD1 aligns across 9 bases. There are 14 residues in the CDR3. Germline V CDR1 and CDR2: SGHRS, YFSETQ. V lost 4 bases to trimming and J lost 8 bases; unmatched junction nucleotides: 9. The CDR3 loop reads CASSKPGQGEGYTF. CDR3 DNA sequence: TGCGCCAGCAGCAAACCGGGACAGGGAGAGGGCTACACCTTC.

The rearrangement uses TRBV5-8 and TRBJ1-1; D is unclear. The CDR3 extends over 13 amino acids. Per the germline V gene, CDR1 is SGHTS and CDR2 is YDEGEE. V was trimmed by 1 base and J by 2 bases, leaving 6 bases between them. DNA of the CDR3: TGTGCCAGCAGCTTGACAGCCAACACTGAAGCTTTCTTT. Translation: CASSLTANTEAFF.

This sequence joins TRBV19 and TRBJ2-5; TRBD1 agrees at 7 bases. Trimming cost V 7 bases and J 2 bases; bases outside gene matches: 4. The CDR3 is made up of 13 amino acids. Germline CDR1 reads LNHDA; CDR2 reads SQIVND (reference sequence). Written as DNA, the CDR3 is TGTGCCAGTAATTCAGGGGGACAAGAGACCCAGTACTTC. This encodes CASNSGGQETQYF.

This chain joins TRBV11-2 and TRBJ1-1, with D perhaps TRBD1 (6 bases). The CDR3 extends over 12 amino acids. The V gene's germline CDR1 is SGHAT and CDR2 FQNNGV. V was clipped by 7 bases and J by 2 bases, with 8 bases between them. DNA for the CDR3: TGTGCCAGCACCAGGGGTAACACTGAAGCTTTCTTT. Residues: CASTRGNTEAFF. Based on the CDR3 plus reference TRBV11-2 and TRBJ1-1, the full variable domain is EAGVAQSPRYKIIEKRQSVAFWCNPISGHATLYWYQQILGQGPKLLIQFQNNGVVDDSQLPKDRFSAERLKGVDSTLKIQPAKLEDSAVYLCASTRGNTEAFFGQGTRLTVV.

V gene TRBV4-1 combines with J gene TRBJ1-2, with 9 bases matching TRBD1. The CDR3 has 15 residues. With V trimmed by 2 bases and J by 4 bases, 5 bases remained unmatched. Germline V gene lookup returns CDR1 MGHRA and CDR2 YSYEKL. The CDR3 DNA reads as TGCGCCAGCAGCCAACTAACAGGGGGCGCCTATGGCTACACCTTC. It codes for CASSQLTGGAYGYTF.

The rearrangement joins TRBV6-6 to TRBJ1-1; no definite D call. V lost 1 base to trimming and J lost 5 bases, with 8 bases between them. From germline, CDR1 is MNHNY and CDR2 SVGAGI (reference sequence). The CDR3 extends over 13 amino acids. The DNA of the CDR3 is TGTGCCAGCAGTTACTATGACACAACTGAAGCTTTCTTT. Translating it yields CASSYYDTTEAFF.

V and J are TRBV2 and TRBJ1-2; 9 nucleotides align to TRBD1. The CDR3 consists of 16 residues. Germline values: CDR1 SNHLY, CDR2 FYNNEI. Losses at the gene ends were 4 bases for V and 5 bases for J; bases not matched to a gene: 11. CDR3 sequence (DNA): TGTGCCAGCAGTGGGACAGGGGACTATTTAGGGTATGGCTACACCTTC. It specifies CASSGTGDYLGYGYTF.